This passage covers 29 T cell receptor beta chains from one sample sequenced in a study of T cell responses to AZD1222 COVID-19 vaccine (dated by TCRdb to the early 2020s). To prepare the library, the immunoSEQ multiplex PCR assay was applied. The table was pulled from immuneACCESS by TCRdb, which kept in-frame rearrangements only. Such tables lose some clones; where checked, under half of the loss comes from unresolved V genes, and the rest has no known cause. This sample gives over 95,000 clones in total; approximately 84% of them show up just once. Approximately 15% of the sample rests with the top ten. In the paper's terms, the time point label means: about 28 days (+/-7) after the second vaccine dose. The material was peripheral blood, obtained 28 days after the second AZD1222 dose. Every receptor here comes from an adult who received the AZD1222 COVID-19 vaccine.

The chain employs TRBV5-1 and TRBJ2-3; 9 bases fit TRBD2. This CDR3 contains 15 residues. From germline, CDR1 is SGHRS and CDR2 YFSETQ. J was trimmed by 8 bases and V by 4 bases; bases with no gene match: 11. DNA for the CDR3: TGCGCCAGCAGCCCCTCCCAGGGCGGGGGGGGTACGCAGTATTTT. This encodes CASSPSQGGGGTQYF. The entire variable domain, with the rest obtained from reference TRBV5-1 and TRBJ2-3, is as follows: KAGVTQTPRYLIKTRGQQVTLSCSPISGHRSVSWYQQTPGQGLQFLFEYFSETQRNKGNFPGRFSGRQFSNSRSEMNVSTLELGDSALYLCASSPSQGGGGTQYFGPGTRLTVL.

In the case of this clone: An end of the junction does not agree with germline; a read error may underlie this. V gene TRBV10-1 combines with J gene TRBJ2-2; D is unclear. CDR1 and CDR2 from the germline V gene are WNHNN and SYGVQD (reference sequence). The CDR3 sequence is 12 residues long. The CDR3 DNA reads TGCACCAGCAGTGAGTCGGCCGGGGAGCTGTTTTTT. Translating it yields CTSSESAGELFF.

This rearrangement joins TRBV27 to TRBJ2-3; D gene uncertain. Germline V gene lookup returns CDR1 MNHEY and CDR2 SMNVEV (reference sequence). Trimming pared 0 bases from V and 2 bases from J, leaving 6 bases between. This CDR3 is built from 14 residues. The CDR3 nucleotides read TGTGCCAGCAGTTTATCGGGGTTCACAGATACGCAGTATTTT. It specifies CASSLSGFTDTQYF.

This clone was seen only once. The genes are TRBV7-2 and TRBJ1-5; D uncertain. Trimming stripped 5 bases from V and 6 bases from J, with 11 bases between. This CDR3 has 13 amino acids. The germline gives CDR1 SGHTA, CDR2 FQGNSA. DNA for the CDR3: TGTGCCAGCAGCCTCAGCAAGGGTCAGCCCCAGCATTTT. It is translated as CASSLSKGQPQHF.

The rearrangement links TRBV7-9 to TRBJ2-2; possibly TRBD2 for D (6 bases). Germline CDR1 is SEHNR and CDR2 is FQNEAQ (reference sequence). V was clipped by 5 bases and J by 7 bases, with 26 bases between them. The CDR3 sequence is 18 residues long. The CDR3 spells CASSPNGGAYRVGGELFF. The CDR3 DNA follows: TGTGCCAGCAGCCCCAACGGCGGGGCCTACCGGGTTGGCGGGGAGCTGTTTTTT.

The rearrangement joins TRBV5-1 to TRBJ1-4; D call uncertain. Germline CDR1 SGHRS, CDR2 YFSETQ. The CDR3 length is 15 residues. The V end was cut by 1 base, the J end by 2 bases, with 9 bases between. In DNA form, the CDR3 reads TGCGCCAGCAGCTTGAGGGCAGCTACTAATGAAAAACTGTTTTTT. Amino acid sequence: CASSLRAATNEKLFF.

The CDR3 coding sequence is TGTGCCAGCAGCGCCAGGGGAAGCACAGATACGCAGTATTTT. This sequence encodes CASSARGSTDTQYF. This rearrangement joins TRBV5-6 to TRBJ2-3, with a weak D call TRBD1 (6 bases). V lost 4 bases, J lost 0 bases, and 9 bases lay in between. Germline CDR1 reads SGHDT; CDR2 reads YYEEEE. CDR3 length equals 14 residues.

Regarding this clone: An end of the junction does not agree with germline; a read error may underlie this. CDR3 sequence reads: CASNLGGETQYF. The CDR3 DNA follows: TGTGCCAGCAATTTAGGGGGAGAGACCCAGTACTTC. The rearrangement links TRBV12-3 or TRBV12-4 to TRBJ2-5, with D perhaps matching TRBD1 (6 bases). This CDR3 region has 12 residues.

The table lists this clone with a count of one. V and J are TRBV7-9 and TRBJ1-6; weak D call: TRBD1 (6 bases). V lost 4 bases and J lost 10, with 11 bases in between. The CDR3 contains 13 residues. Per the germline V gene, CDR1 is SEHNR and CDR2 is FQNEAQ (reference sequence). Here the CDR3 DNA reads TGTGCCAGCAGCTCGACAGGAGACTCACCCCTCCACTTT. It codes for CASSSTGDSPLHF.

The chain is built from TRBV18 and TRBJ1-1; a possible D gene is TRBD1 (6 bases). The CDR3 has 15 residues. The V end was cut by 4 bases, the J end by 0 bases, with 12 bases between. Looked up from germline, CDR1 is KGHSH and CDR2 is LQKENI. DNA for the CDR3: TGTGCCAGCTCACGATGGGACACCTTGAACACTGAAGCTTTCTTT. Translation: CASSRWDTLNTEAFF.

The V and J genes are TRBV7-8 and TRBJ1-2; 10 bases are shared with TRBD1. J lost 3 bases, V lost 1 base, and 14 bases had no gene match. The CDR3 runs 19 residues. Germline-derived CDR1 and CDR2 are SGHVS and FQNEAQ. The CDR3 nucleotides are TGTGCCAGCAGCTTAGGACGGACAGGGGGTAGGGGGCCTGACTATGGCTACACCTTC. It codes for CASSLGRTGGRGPDYGYTF.

The rearrangement joins TRBV3-1 (or the pseudogene TRBV3-2) to TRBJ2-7, with D perhaps TRBD2 (5 bases). V lost 8 bases to trimming and J lost 1 base, with 15 bases between them. There are 14 residues in the CDR3. Germline V CDR1 and CDR2: LGHDT, YNNKEL (reference sequence). The CDR3 is CASGPLGASYEQYF. The DNA of the CDR3 is TGTGCCAGCGGCCCTCTGGGAGCATCCTACGAGCAGTACTTC.

This clone was found once. The chain joins TRBV9 to TRBJ2-7; a possible D gene is TRBD2 (5 bases). V lost 4 bases to trimming and J lost 0 bases, with 14 bases between them. Germline V gives CDR1 SGDLS, CDR2 YYNGEE. The CDR3 length is 15 residues. The CDR3 DNA follows: TGTGCCAGCAGCTCCAGGACGGGGAGCTCCTACGAGCAGTACTTC. Translated: CASSSRTGSSYEQYF.

The chain uses TRBV7-9 and TRBJ1-1; unclear D gene. The CDR3 is 14 amino acids. Germline V gene data show CDR1 as SEHNR and CDR2 as FQNEAQ (reference sequence). Deletions cut 2 bases from V and 1 base from J, with 8 bases between. The CDR3 spells CASSLRAANTEAFF. The CDR3 bases are TGTGCCAGCAGCTTAAGGGCAGCGAACACTGAAGCTTTCTTT.

This chain joins TRBV10-3 and TRBJ2-3, with 8 positions matching TRBD2. Unmatched junction bases numbered 7, after V lost 6 bases and J lost 14 bases. CDR3 length: 11 residues. CDR1 is ENHRY, CDR2 SYGVKD, per germline. The CDR3 DNA reads as TGTGCCATCAGGACCGGGACTAGTTGGTATTTT. This codes for CAIRTGTSWYF.

The V and J genes are TRBV9 and TRBJ1-4, with TRBD1 matching 8 bases. The CDR3 consists of 15 residues. V lost 0 bases and J lost 8; bases outside the gene matches: 6. Per germline, CDR1 SGDLS and CDR2 YYNGEE. The CDR3 sequence is CASSVDWTGSEKLFF. Written as DNA, the CDR3 is TGTGCCAGCAGCGTAGATTGGACAGGGAGCGAAAAACTGTTTTTT.

This clone has only a few counts. Other nucleotide sequences in the sample specify the same CDR3. Here the CDR3 reads CAISGGGTDTQYF. The CDR3 region has the DNA TGTGCCATCAGCGGGGGGGGCACAGATACGCAGTATTTT. The chain carries TRBV10-3 and TRBJ2-3; 8 positions agree with TRBD2. V dropped 6 bases and J dropped 1; count of bases not matched to a gene: 0. CDR3 length: 13 residues. CDR1 is ENHRY and CDR2 is SYGVKD in the germline V gene.

The chain employs TRBV19 and TRBJ2-4; D gene uncertain. The CDR3 extends over 13 amino acids. Deletions cut 5 bases from V and 2 bases from J, with 7 bases between. Germline CDR1 is LNHDA and CDR2 is SQIVND (reference sequence). DNA for the CDR3: TGTGCCAGTAGTGGCGTATCCAAAAACATTCAGTACTTC. This translates into CASSGVSKNIQYF. Drawing the rest from reference TRBV19 and TRBJ2-4, the complete variable domain is DGGITQSPKYLFRKEGQNVTLSCEQNLNHDAMYWYRQDPGQGLRLIYYSQIVNDFQKGDIAEGYSVSREKKESFPLTVTSAQKNPTAFYLCASSGVSKNIQYFGAGTRLSVL.

The J gene is TRBJ1-6, the V gene TRBV27; D is perhaps TRBD1 (5 bases). This CDR3 comprises 15 residues. Germline V gene sequence: CDR1 MNHEY, CDR2 SMNVEV (reference sequence). The ends were cut back, 0 bases at V and 6 bases at J, with 9 bases in the middle. The CDR3 DNA sequence: TGTGCCAGCAGTTTATCGGGGGAACTTAATTCACCCCTCCACTTT. Its protein product is CASSLSGELNSPLHF.

This chain links TRBV5-5 with TRBJ1-1; the match to TRBD1 covers 7 bases. The trim removed 0 bases at V and 10 bases at J, leaving 6 bases unmatched. Germline CDR1 SGHKS, CDR2 YYEKEE (reference sequence). The CDR3 has 13 amino acids. The CDR3 nucleotides are TGTGCCAGCAGCTTGGAGTTGACAGGGCGAGCTTTCTTT. Its translation: CASSLELTGRAFF.

V gene TRBV7-2 combines with J gene TRBJ2-7; 7 nucleotides align to TRBD1. Germline V gives CDR1 SGHTA, CDR2 FQGNSA. With V trimmed by 2 bases and J by 4 bases, 5 bases remained unmatched. The CDR3 totals 14 residues. CDR3 sequence (DNA): TGTGCCAGCAGCTTATACAGGGGTCCGTACGAGCAGTACTTC. This sequence encodes CASSLYRGPYEQYF. Based on the CDR3 plus reference TRBV7-2 and TRBJ2-7, the full variable domain is GAGVSQSPSNKVTEKGKDVELRCDPISGHTALYWYRQSLGQGLEFLIYFQGNSAPDKSGLPSDRFSAERTGGSVSTLTIQRTQQEDSAVYLCASSLYRGPYEQYFGPGTRLTVT.

The V gene is TRBV28, the J gene TRBJ2-1, with TRBD2 identical over 10 bases. CDR1 is MDHEN, CDR2 SYDVKM, per germline. This CDR3 comprises 16 residues. J gave up 5 bases and V 5 bases, and 9 bases lay outside the gene matches. CDR3 nucleotides: TGTGCCAGCAGTCCTATTAGCGGGGGGCCAAACAATGAGCAGTTCTTC. This codes for CASSPISGGPNNEQFF.

The V and J genes are TRBV5-4 and TRBJ2-7; 10 bases line up with TRBD2. The CDR3 has 14 residues. V lost 3 bases, J lost 4 bases, and 4 bases stayed unmatched. The germline CDR1 and CDR2 sequences are SGHNT and YYREEE (reference sequence). For the CDR3, the DNA is TGTGCCAGCAGCTACCTAGCGGGGGAATACGAGCAGTACTTC. Protein sequence: CASSYLAGEYEQYF. The full variable domain, completed using reference TRBV5-4 and TRBJ2-7, is ETGVTQSPTHLIKTRGQQVTLRCSSQSGHNTVSWYQQALGQGPQFIFQYYREEENGRGNFPPRFSGLQFPNYSSELNVNALELDDSALYLCASSYLAGEYEQYFGPGTRLTVT.

The V and J genes are TRBV3-1 (or the pseudogene TRBV3-2) and TRBJ2-7; D gene unclear. The CDR3 consists of 15 residues. Per germline, CDR1 LGHDT and CDR2 YNNKEL (reference sequence). The V end lost 3 bases, the J end lost 0 bases, and 12 bases lay between the germline ends. The CDR3 DNA follows: TGTGCCAGCAGCCATTTACTGGATGGCTCCTACGAGCAGTACTTC. Amino acid sequence: CASSHLLDGSYEQYF.

CDR3 sequence: CASSHPDRDEKLFF. The DNA of the CDR3 is TGCGCCAGCAGTCATCCGGACAGGGATGAAAAACTGTTTTTT. The V gene is TRBV10-2, the J gene TRBJ1-4, with TRBD1 identical over 8 bases. The CDR3 has 14 residues. In germline, CDR1 is WSHSY, CDR2 SAAADI. The V gene end was trimmed by 5 bases and the J gene end by 6 bases; junction bases not matched to a gene: 5.

The CDR3 DNA is TGTGCCAGCAGCCGCCGACAGTTTACAGGCACTGAAGCTTTCTTT. Translation gives CASSRRQFTGTEAFF. The chain links TRBV5-6 to TRBJ1-1; the D gene is possibly TRBD1 (5 bases). CDR1 is SGHDT, CDR2 YYEEEE, per germline. V dropped 4 bases and J dropped 4 bases, with 17 bases sitting between them. The CDR3 sequence is 15 residues long. Using reference TRBV5-6 and TRBJ1-1 for the parts outside the CDR3, the full variable domain is DAGVTQSPTHLIKTRGQQVTLRCSPKSGHDTVSWYQQALGQGPQFIFQYYEEEERQRGNFPDRFSGHQFPNYSSELNVNALLLGDSALYLCASSRRQFTGTEAFFGQGTRLTVV.

The chain recombines TRBV6-5 with TRBJ2-2, with D possibly being TRBD2 (6 bases). This CDR3 contains 16 residues. V was shortened by 0 bases and J by 0 bases, with 8 bases between the two germline ends. The germline V gene encodes CDR1 MNHEY and CDR2 SVGAGI. CDR3 amino acids: CASSYSRGPNTGELFF. The CDR3 nucleotides read TGTGCCAGCAGTTACTCGCGGGGCCCGAACACCGGGGAGCTGTTTTTT.

This clone appeared a few times. The rearrangement uses TRBV9 and TRBJ1-4; D unresolved. Trimming took off 0 bases at V and 5 bases at J, with 8 bases between the two ends. The CDR3 is 14 amino acids. The V gene's germline CDR1 is SGDLS and CDR2 YYNGEE. The CDR3 region is CASSVDLKNEKLFF. Written as DNA, the CDR3 is TGTGCCAGCAGCGTAGATTTAAAAAATGAAAAACTGTTTTTT.

This chain connects TRBV4-3 to TRBJ1-2; D call uncertain. With 1 base removed from V and 0 bases from J, the gap between germline ends came to 9 bases. Germline values: CDR1 LGHNA, CDR2 YSLEER. The CDR3 sequence is 15 residues long. The CDR3 DNA is TGCGCCAGCAGCCAAGTACAGAGCACTAACTATGGCTACACCTTC. Translating gives CASSQVQSTNYGYTF.